This T cell receptor (beta chain) was retrieved from a study of identical twins. Findings of the study overall: Possibly, invariant MAIT and iNKT cells partly confounded zero-insertion analyses.

TCRdb re-called the 5' RACE reads through MiXCR, storing one row per CDR3 protein. The table includes more than 250,000 distinct CDR3 sequences, around 8.8% detected once. Concerning this clonotype: Its antigen is unknown.

The ends lost 3 bases at V and 3 bases at J; junction bases unmatched: 6. The CDR3 has 16 amino acids. CDR1 KGHDR and CDR2 SFDVKD come from the germline V gene. These data are also associated with another study on yellow fever vaccine responses in identical twins.

The source is a woman younger than 35 in good health. This rearrangement joins TRBV24-1 to TRBJ2-1; 8 bases match TRBD2. The sample taken for sequencing was memory (CD45RO+) T cells sorted from blood. The CDR3 DNA reads as TGTGCCACCAGTGATCCGAGCCGGGGGGGCTACAATGAGCAGTTCTTC. As protein: CATSDPSRGGYNEQFF.